This TCR beta chain was sequenced for a study of T cells after yellow fever vaccination. At the level of the study: SMART-Seq v4 Ultra Low Input served to prepare low-cell-number fractions. Whole-study findings and limits: When the response was secondary, it was weaker but reached its peak faster, day 5 versus 15. Post-booster repertoires again held most primary-vaccination clones (roughly 95% CD4, 80% to 90% CD8).

A note on this clonotype: Its cognate antigen is unknown.

The V end lost 1 base, the J end lost 2 bases, and 12 bases lay between the germline ends. The CDR3 is made up of 16 amino acids. The germline CDR1 and CDR2 sequences are SGHVS and FNYEAQ. Universal primer sites and UMIs were introduced during 5'RACE template-switching synthesis of TCR cDNA. Using its own MiXCR run on the 5' RACE reads, TCRdb lists one record per CDR3 protein. This table has approximately 300,000 distinct CDR3 sequences, roughly 6.8% appearing once. The TCR comes from a man younger than 30 who received the YFV17D yellow fever vaccine. The genes are TRBV7-6 and TRBJ2-1, with D perhaps assigned TRBD1 or TRBD2 (6 bases each). The sequences come from PBMCs, collected approximately 40 days after the first yellow fever vaccination. CDR3 amino acids: CASSLEPRGAYNEQFF. In DNA, the CDR3 is TGTGCCAGCAGCTTAGAGCCGAGGGGGGCCTACAATGAGCAGTTCTTC.